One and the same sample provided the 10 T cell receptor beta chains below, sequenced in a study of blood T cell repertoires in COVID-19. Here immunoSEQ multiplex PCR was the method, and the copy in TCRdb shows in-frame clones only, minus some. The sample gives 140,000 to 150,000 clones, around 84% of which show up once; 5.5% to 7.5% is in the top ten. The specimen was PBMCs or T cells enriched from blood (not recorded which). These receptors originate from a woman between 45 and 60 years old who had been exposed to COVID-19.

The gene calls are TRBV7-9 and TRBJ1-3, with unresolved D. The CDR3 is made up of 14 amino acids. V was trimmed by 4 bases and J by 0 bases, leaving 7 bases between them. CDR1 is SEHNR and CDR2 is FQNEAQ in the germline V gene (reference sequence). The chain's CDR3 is CASSSDFSGNTIYF. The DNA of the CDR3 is TGTGCCAGCAGCTCCGACTTCTCTGGAAACACCATATATTTT. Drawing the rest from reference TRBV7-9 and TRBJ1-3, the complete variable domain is DTGVSQNPRHKITKRGQNVTFRCDPISEHNRLYWYRQTLGQGPEFLTYFQNEAQLEKSRLLSDRFSAERPKGSFSTLEIQRTEQGDSAMYLCASSSDFSGNTIYFGEGSWLTVV.

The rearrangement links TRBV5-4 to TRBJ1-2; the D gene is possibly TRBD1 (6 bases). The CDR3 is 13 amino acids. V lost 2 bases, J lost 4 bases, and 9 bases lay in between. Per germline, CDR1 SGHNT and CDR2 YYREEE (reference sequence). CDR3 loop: CASSLTTGYGYTF. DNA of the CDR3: TGTGCCAGCAGCTTAACGACAGGCTATGGCTACACCTTC. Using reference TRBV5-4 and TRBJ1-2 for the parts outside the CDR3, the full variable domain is ETGVTQSPTHLIKTRGQQVTLRCSSQSGHNTVSWYQQALGQGPQFIFQYYREEENGRGNFPPRFSGLQFPNYSSELNVNALELDDSALYLCASSLTTGYGYTFGSGTRLTVV.

In DNA, the CDR3 is TGTGCCAGCAGCCTAGTGGGACTAGCGGGGAACACCGGGGAGCTGTTTTTT. Amino acids: CASSLVGLAGNTGELFF. V usage is TRBV14 and J usage is TRBJ2-2, with 12 positions matching TRBD2. V was pared by 4 bases and J by 1 base, with 4 bases of the junction left unmatched. The CDR3 is 17 residues long. Germline-derived CDR1 and CDR2 are SGHDN and FVKESK.

CDR3 bases: TGTGCCAGCAGCACCCGACTAGCGGGCCACACCGGGGAGCTGTTTTTT. Protein product: CASSTRLAGHTGELFF. The V call is TRBV11-1, the J call TRBJ2-2; TRBD2 aligns across 10 bases. CDR1 is SGHAT, CDR2 FQDESV, per germline (reference sequence). The CDR3 covers 16 residues. Trimming cost V 5 bases and J 3 bases; bases outside gene matches: 6.

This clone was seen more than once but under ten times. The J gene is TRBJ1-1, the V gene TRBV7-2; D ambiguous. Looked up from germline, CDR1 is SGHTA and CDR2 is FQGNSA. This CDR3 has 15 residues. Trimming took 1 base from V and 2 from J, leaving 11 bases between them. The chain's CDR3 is CASSLDSNLNTEAFF. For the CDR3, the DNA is TGTGCCAGCAGCTTAGACAGTAATCTAAACACTGAAGCTTTCTTT.

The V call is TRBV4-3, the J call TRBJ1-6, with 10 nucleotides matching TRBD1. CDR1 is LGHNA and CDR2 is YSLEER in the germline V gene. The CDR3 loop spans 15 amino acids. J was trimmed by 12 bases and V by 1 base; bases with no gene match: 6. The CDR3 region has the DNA TGCGCCAGCAGCCAAGCCGGGACAGGGGCTTTACCCCTCCACTTT. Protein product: CASSQAGTGALPLHF.

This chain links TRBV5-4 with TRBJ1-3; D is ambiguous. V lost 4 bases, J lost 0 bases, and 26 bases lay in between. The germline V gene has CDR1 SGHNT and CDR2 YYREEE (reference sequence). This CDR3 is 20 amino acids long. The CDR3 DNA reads TGTGCCAGCAGCCGACTGAGTGCAGTCACGAACCCCCACTCTGGAAACACCATATATTTT. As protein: CASSRLSAVTNPHSGNTIYF.

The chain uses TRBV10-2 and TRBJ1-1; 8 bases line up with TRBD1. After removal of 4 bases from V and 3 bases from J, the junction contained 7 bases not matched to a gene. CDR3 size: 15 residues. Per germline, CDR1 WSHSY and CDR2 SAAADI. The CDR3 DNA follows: TGCGCCAGCAGTGTAAGACAGGGGAAGTACACTGAAGCTTTCTTT. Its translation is CASSVRQGKYTEAFF.

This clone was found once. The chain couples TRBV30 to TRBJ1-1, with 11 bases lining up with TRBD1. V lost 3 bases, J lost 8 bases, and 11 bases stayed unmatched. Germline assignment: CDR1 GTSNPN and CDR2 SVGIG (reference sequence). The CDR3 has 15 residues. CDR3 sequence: CAWRGPGQGVTEAFF. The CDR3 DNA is TGTGCCTGGAGGGGACCGGGACAGGGGGTTACCGAAGCTTTCTTT.

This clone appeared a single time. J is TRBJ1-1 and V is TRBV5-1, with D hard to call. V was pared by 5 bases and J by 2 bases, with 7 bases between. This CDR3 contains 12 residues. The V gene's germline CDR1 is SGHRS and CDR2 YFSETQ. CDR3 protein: CASSLSNTEAFF. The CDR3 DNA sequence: TGCGCCAGCAGTCTCAGTAACACTGAAGCTTTCTTT.